A selection of T cell receptor beta chains follows, all from one sample in a study of shared T cell receptors in the human thymus. Repertoires were generated with immunoSEQ multiplex PCR, while TCRdb's copy carries only in-frame clones and drops some. The sample lists hundreds of thousands of clones, around 87% seen once, with roughly 0.0086% in the top ten. The same data also contributed to another study, on human thymus T cells.

The specimen sequenced was thymocytes. The receptor set was obtained from a boy under two years old with a congenital heart defect. CDR3s include the opening cysteine and the closing phenylalanine or tryptophan. A D gene is named only where the DNA matches it firmly. Part of the rows lack a size; the others show once, few, many or a class for expanded clones.

clone size: NA
V gene: TRBV6-5
CDR3 length: 13
D gene: NA
J gene: TRBJ2-5
CDR3 protein: CASTGGAVETQYF
CDR3 DNA: TGTGCCAGCACCGGCGGGGCAGTCGAGACCCAGTACTTC

clone size: NA
V gene: TRBV4-3
CDR3 length: 15
D gene: TRBD2
J gene: TRBJ2-1
CDR3 protein: CASSQGLASYNEQFF
CDR3 DNA: TGCGCCAGCAGCCAAGGACTAGCTTCCTACAATGAGCAGTTCTTC

clone size: NA
V gene: TRBV4-3
CDR3 length: 13
D gene: NA
J gene: TRBJ2-2
CDR3 protein: CASSQCRGGELFF
CDR3 DNA: TGCGCCAGCAGCCAATGCAGGGGCGGGGAGCTGTTTTTT

clone size: NA
V gene: TRBV6-1
CDR3 length: 11
D gene: NA
J gene: TRBJ2-2
CDR3 protein: CASSAYGELFF
CDR3 DNA: TGTGCCAGCAGTGCGTACGGGGAGCTGTTTTTT

clone size: NA
V gene: TRBV28
CDR3 length: 13
D gene: NA
J gene: TRBJ2-7
CDR3 protein: CASSFRGAYEQYF
CDR3 DNA: TGTGCCAGCAGTTTCAGGGGGGCCTACGAGCAGTACTTC

clone size: NA
V gene: TRBV6-1
CDR3 length: 14
D gene: NA
J gene: TRBJ2-3
CDR3 protein: CASSEGGATDTQYF
CDR3 DNA: TGTGCCAGCAGTGAAGGCGGGGCCACAGATACGCAGTATTTT

clone size: NA
V gene: TRBV6-5
CDR3 length: 15
D gene: TRBD2
J gene: TRBJ2-5
CDR3 protein: CASSYQLAGGVAQYF
CDR3 DNA: TGTGCCAGCAGTTACCAACTAGCGGGGGGAGTGGCCCAGTACTTC

clone size: NA
V gene: TRBV19
CDR3 length: 18
D gene: TRBD2
J gene: TRBJ2-1
CDR3 protein: CATDLGTSGGKSYNEQFF
CDR3 DNA: TGTGCCACCGATCTGGGGACTAGCGGGGGGAAATCCTACAATGAGCAGTTCTTC

clone size: NA
V gene: TRBV4-3
CDR3 length: 18
D gene: TRBD1
J gene: TRBJ2-3
CDR3 protein: CASSPNLGQVFSTDTQYF
CDR3 DNA: TGCGCCAGCAGCCCCAATCTGGGACAGGTTTTCTCCACAGATACGCAGTATTTT

clone size: NA
V gene: TRBV27
CDR3 length: 15
D gene: TRBD1
J gene: TRBJ1-5
CDR3 protein: CASSRTGEGNQPQHF
CDR3 DNA: TGTGCCAGCAGTCGGACAGGGGAAGGCAATCAGCCCCAGCATTTT

clone size: NA
V gene: TRBV5-1
CDR3 length: 18
D gene: NA
J gene: TRBJ2-7
CDR3 protein: CASSFSGHNLPTTYEQYF
CDR3 DNA: TGCGCCAGCAGCTTCTCAGGACACAACCTTCCAACTACTTACGAGCAGTACTTC

clone size: NA
V gene: TRBV6-1
CDR3 length: 16
D gene: NA
J gene: TRBJ2-1
CDR3 protein: CASSEGCRISYNEQFF
CDR3 DNA: TGTGCCAGCAGTGAAGGTTGCAGAATCTCCTACAATGAGCAGTTCTTC

clone size: NA
V gene: TRBV2
CDR3 length: 13
D gene: NA
J gene: TRBJ2-7
CDR3 protein: CASSEKRAYEQYF
CDR3 DNA: TGTGCCAGCAGTGAAAAGCGGGCCTACGAGCAGTACTTC

clone size: NA
V gene: TRBV7-2
CDR3 length: 15
D gene: NA
J gene: TRBJ1-6
CDR3 protein: CASSFLGTYNSPLHF
CDR3 DNA: TGTGCCAGCAGCTTCCTAGGCACCTATAATTCACCCCTCCACTTT

clone size: NA
V gene: TRBV10-1
CDR3 length: 14
D gene: NA
J gene: TRBJ2-7
CDR3 protein: CASSERSGSYEQYF
CDR3 DNA: TGCGCCAGCAGTGAGCGGTCAGGTTCCTACGAGCAGTACTTC

clone size: NA
V gene: TRBV27
CDR3 length: 15
D gene: NA
J gene: TRBJ1-4
CDR3 protein: CASKSARTPDEKLFF
CDR3 DNA: TGTGCCAGCAAATCCGCCCGGACACCCGACGAAAAACTGTTTTTT

clone size: NA
V gene: TRBV4-3
CDR3 length: 16
D gene: NA
J gene: TRBJ2-1
CDR3 protein: CASSQGRDIRGNEQFF
CDR3 DNA: TGCGCCAGCAGCCAAGGCCGGGACATCCGCGGCAATGAGCAGTTCTTC

clone size: NA
V gene: TRBV5-1
CDR3 length: 14
D gene: NA
J gene: TRBJ2-3
CDR3 protein: CASRQGFHNDTQYF
CDR3 DNA: TGCGCCAGCAGGCAGGGTTTTCACAACGATACGCAGTATTTT

clone size: once
V gene: TRBV7-2
CDR3 length: 17
D gene: NA
J gene: TRBJ2-6
CDR3 protein: CASSLESADSGANVLTF
CDR3 DNA: TGTGCCAGCAGCTTAGAGTCGGCGGACTCTGGGGCCAACGTCCTGACTTTC

clone size: NA
V gene: TRBV5-6
CDR3 length: 15
D gene: TRBD1
J gene: TRBJ1-4
CDR3 protein: CASSTWDRKCEKLFF
CDR3 DNA: TGTGCCAGCAGCACCTGGGACAGGAAATGTGAAAAACTGTTTTTT

clone size: NA
V gene: TRBV27
CDR3 length: 15
D gene: TRBD1
J gene: TRBJ1-2
CDR3 protein: CASSRQGPTNYGYTF
CDR3 DNA: TGTGCCAGCAGTAGACAGGGGCCTACTAACTATGGCTACACCTTC

clone size: NA
V gene: TRBV6-5
CDR3 length: 15
D gene: TRBD2
J gene: TRBJ2-3
CDR3 protein: CASSPAEGRVDTQYF
CDR3 DNA: TGTGCCAGCAGCCCCGCCGAGGGGAGGGTAGATACGCAGTATTTT

clone size: NA
V gene: TRBV6-5
CDR3 length: 13
D gene: TRBD1
J gene: TRBJ2-7
CDR3 protein: CASRRQGANEQYF
CDR3 DNA: TGTGCCAGCAGGAGACAGGGGGCAAACGAGCAGTACTTC

clone size: NA
V gene: TRBV28
CDR3 length: 15
D gene: TRBD2
J gene: TRBJ2-5
CDR3 protein: CASSWTSGNQETQYF
CDR3 DNA: TGTGCCAGCAGTTGGACTAGCGGGAACCAAGAGACCCAGTACTTC

clone size: NA
V gene: TRBV2
CDR3 length: 15
D gene: NA
J gene: TRBJ1-5
CDR3 protein: CASSVGSRGNQPQHF
CDR3 DNA: TGTGCCAGCAGTGTCGGGTCGCGAGGCAATCAGCCCCAGCATTTT

clone size: NA
V gene: TRBV6-4
CDR3 length: 17
D gene: NA
J gene: TRBJ2-3
CDR3 protein: CASNPARGRGSTDTQYF
CDR3 DNA: TGTGCCAGCAATCCCGCTCGAGGGCGCGGGAGCACAGATACGCAGTATTTT

clone size: NA
V gene: TRBV4-1
CDR3 length: 16
D gene: TRBD1
J gene: TRBJ1-2
CDR3 protein: CASSQTHRGLYYGYTF
CDR3 DNA: TGCGCCAGCAGCCAAACCCACAGGGGGCTTTACTATGGCTACACCTTC

clone size: once
V gene: TRBV9
CDR3 length: 14
D gene: TRBD1
J gene: TRBJ2-7
CDR3 protein: CASSEDRISYEQYF
CDR3 DNA: TGTGCCAGCAGCGAGGACAGGATTTCCTACGAGCAGTACTTC

clone size: NA
V gene: TRBV5-1
CDR3 length: 16
D gene: TRBD1
J gene: TRBJ1-2
CDR3 protein: CASSLGGTGFNYGYTF
CDR3 DNA: TGCGCCAGCAGCTTGGGGGGGACAGGGTTTAACTATGGCTACACCTTC

clone size: NA
V gene: TRBV5-1
CDR3 length: 15
D gene: NA
J gene: TRBJ2-1
CDR3 protein: CASSLATSWDNEQFF
CDR3 DNA: TGCGCCAGCAGCCTAGCGACCAGTTGGGACAATGAGCAGTTCTTC

clone size: NA
V gene: TRBV5-1
CDR3 length: 17
D gene: NA
J gene: TRBJ1-1
CDR3 protein: CASSSLPRQARNTEAFF
CDR3 DNA: TGCGCCAGCAGCTCCCTTCCAAGGCAGGCTCGGAACACTGAAGCTTTCTTT

clone size: NA
V gene: TRBV5-1
CDR3 length: 13
D gene: NA
J gene: TRBJ2-3
CDR3 protein: CASSSGEADTQYF
CDR3 DNA: TGCGCCAGCAGCTCCGGAGAGGCAGATACGCAGTATTTT

clone size: NA
V gene: TRBV9
CDR3 length: 17
D gene: NA
J gene: TRBJ1-3
CDR3 protein: CASSAPPIGQPGNTIYF
CDR3 DNA: TGTGCCAGCAGCGCCCCTCCAATTGGGCAGCCTGGAAACACCATATATTTT

clone size: NA
V gene: TRBV12-5
CDR3 length: 12
D gene: TRBD1
J gene: TRBJ1-5
CDR3 protein: CASGQGDQPQHF
CDR3 DNA: TGTGCTAGTGGTCAGGGGGATCAGCCCCAGCATTTT

clone size: NA
V gene: TRBV7-9
CDR3 length: 16
D gene: TRBD2
J gene: TRBJ2-7
CDR3 protein: CASSLSEREGLFEQYF
CDR3 DNA: TGTGCCAGCAGCTTATCGGAGCGGGAGGGCCTGTTCGAGCAGTACTTC

clone size: NA
V gene: TRBV6-5
CDR3 length: 14
D gene: NA
J gene: TRBJ1-2
CDR3 protein: CASSYRQGPSGYTF
CDR3 DNA: TGTGCCAGCAGTTACAGGCAGGGCCCTTCTGGCTACACCTTC

clone size: NA
V gene: TRBV4-1
CDR3 length: 14
D gene: TRBD2
J gene: TRBJ2-3
CDR3 protein: CASSQDPRLAAQYF
CDR3 DNA: TGCGCCAGCAGCCAAGATCCCAGACTAGCAGCGCAGTATTTT

clone size: NA
V gene: TRBV14
CDR3 length: 19
D gene: TRBD1
J gene: TRBJ1-4
CDR3 protein: CASSQDRWDREGTNEKLFF
CDR3 DNA: TGTGCCAGCAGCCAAGATCGTTGGGACAGGGAGGGGACTAATGAAAAACTGTTTTTT

clone size: NA
V gene: TRBV19
CDR3 length: 15
D gene: TRBD1
J gene: TRBJ2-7
CDR3 protein: CASQPPGQGFNEQYF
CDR3 DNA: TGTGCCAGTCAACCGCCGGGACAGGGTTTCAACGAGCAGTACTTC

clone size: NA
V gene: TRBV6-6
CDR3 length: 16
D gene: TRBD1
J gene: TRBJ1-4
CDR3 protein: CASSWPTGRNNEKLFF
CDR3 DNA: TGTGCCAGCAGTTGGCCGACAGGGCGGAATAATGAAAAACTGTTTTTT

clone size: NA
V gene: TRBV2
CDR3 length: 13
D gene: NA
J gene: TRBJ1-1
CDR3 protein: CATSDWENTEAFF
CDR3 DNA: TGTGCCACCTCGGACTGGGAGAACACTGAAGCTTTCTTT

clone size: NA
V gene: TRBV4-3
CDR3 length: 15
D gene: NA
J gene: TRBJ1-1
CDR3 protein: CASSQDPRAYTEAFF
CDR3 DNA: TGCGCCAGCAGCCAAGATCCCAGGGCGTACACTGAAGCTTTCTTT

clone size: NA
V gene: TRBV15
CDR3 length: 11
D gene: NA
J gene: TRBJ1-1
CDR3 protein: CATSREREAFF
CDR3 DNA: TGTGCCACCAGCAGAGAGAGAGAAGCTTTCTTT

clone size: NA
V gene: TRBV28
CDR3 length: 14
D gene: NA
J gene: TRBJ2-7
CDR3 protein: CASTRWRDSYEQYF
CDR3 DNA: TGTGCCAGCACGAGATGGCGGGACTCCTACGAGCAGTACTTC

clone size: NA
V gene: TRBV28
CDR3 length: 15
D gene: NA
J gene: TRBJ2-3
CDR3 protein: CASSFQGKWTDTQYF
CDR3 DNA: TGTGCCAGCAGTTTTCAGGGAAAGTGGACAGATACGCAGTATTTT

clone size: NA
V gene: TRBV19
CDR3 length: 15
D gene: TRBD2
J gene: TRBJ2-7
CDR3 protein: CASSKGLAGLSEQYF
CDR3 DNA: TGTGCCAGTAGCAAAGGACTAGCGGGACTGAGCGAGCAGTACTTC

clone size: NA
V gene: TRBV5-6
CDR3 length: 16
D gene: NA
J gene: TRBJ1-5
CDR3 protein: CASSLAGVSGNQPQHF
CDR3 DNA: TGTGCCAGCAGCTTGGCCGGGGTTAGCGGCAATCAGCCCCAGCATTTT

clone size: NA
V gene: TRBV19
CDR3 length: 17
D gene: TRBD1
J gene: TRBJ1-4
CDR3 protein: CASSPRTGMGLYEKLFF
CDR3 DNA: TGTGCCAGTAGTCCTCGGACAGGAATGGGGCTCTATGAAAAACTGTTTTTT

clone size: NA
V gene: TRBV6-5
CDR3 length: 15
D gene: TRBD1
J gene: TRBJ1-2
CDR3 protein: CASSPKDRGSLGYTF
CDR3 DNA: TGTGCCAGCAGTCCTAAGGACAGGGGTTCATTAGGCTACACCTTC